This note documents a single T cell receptor beta chain sequence. The record originates from a study of blood T cell repertoires in COVID-19. Study in general: There were acute and convalescent COVID-19 samples, and they came from the United States, Italy and Spain. PBMCs, B-cell-depleted T cells, or T cells were the source of the cDNA or gDNA that made up the material.

Per the authors' pipeline: Amplified reference gene primers provided the basis for estimating nucleated cell counts. The method was immunoSEQ multiplex PCR; TCRdb's version includes in-frame clones alone and lacks a portion of them. V, J and clone size are those of that table, while D and trimming were read from the DNA. Altogether tens of thousands of clones are present, 85% to 95% being singletons, with the ten largest covering less than 45%. The sequence was obtained from a man in his sixties with active or convalescent COVID-19. Sequencing input: peripheral blood.

The CDR3 DNA reads TGTGCCAGCAGCTTAGGGGGAGCGGGTAATCAGCCCCAGCATTTT. Encoded protein: CASSLGGAGNQPQHF. The chain combines TRBV7-9 with TRBJ1-5, with D hard to call. CDR3 length: 15 amino acids. Trimming stripped 1 base from V and 4 bases from J, with 11 bases between. Germline CDR1 and CDR2: SEHNR and FQNEAQ (reference sequence).